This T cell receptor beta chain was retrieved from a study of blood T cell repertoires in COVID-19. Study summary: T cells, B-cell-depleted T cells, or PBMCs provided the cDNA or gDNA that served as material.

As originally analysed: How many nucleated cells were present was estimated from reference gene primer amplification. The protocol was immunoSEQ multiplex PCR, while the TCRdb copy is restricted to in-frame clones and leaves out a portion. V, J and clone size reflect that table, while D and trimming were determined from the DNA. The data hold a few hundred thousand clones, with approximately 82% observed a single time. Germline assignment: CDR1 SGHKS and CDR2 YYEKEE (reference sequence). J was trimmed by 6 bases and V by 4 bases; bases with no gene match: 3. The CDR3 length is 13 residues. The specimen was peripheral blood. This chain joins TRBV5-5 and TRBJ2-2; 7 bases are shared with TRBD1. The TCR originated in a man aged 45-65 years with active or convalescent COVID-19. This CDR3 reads CASSRQGAGELFF. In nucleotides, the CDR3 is TGTGCCAGCAGCAGACAGGGCGCCGGGGAGCTGTTTTTT.